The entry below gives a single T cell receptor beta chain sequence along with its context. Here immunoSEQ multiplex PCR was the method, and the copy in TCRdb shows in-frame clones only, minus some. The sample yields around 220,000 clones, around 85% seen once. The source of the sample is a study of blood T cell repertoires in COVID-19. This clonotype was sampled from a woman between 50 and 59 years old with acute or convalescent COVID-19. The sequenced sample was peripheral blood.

Here the CDR3 reads CASSLSTEPQPQHF. The CDR3 coding sequence is TGTGCCAGTAGTCTGTCGACAGAACCCCAGCCCCAGCATTTT. This rearrangement joins TRBV19 to TRBJ1-5; D is perhaps TRBD1 (5 bases). V was trimmed by 5 bases and J by 7 bases, leaving 15 bases between them. Germline V gene data show CDR1 as LNHDA and CDR2 as SQIVND (reference sequence). The CDR3 length is 14 residues.